This TCR beta chain is drawn from a study of shared T cell receptors in the human thymus. Only in-frame clones appear in the TCRdb table, and some are missing; sequencing was by immunoSEQ multiplex PCR. Of more than 550,000 clones in the sample, approximately 87% were seen once. V lost 6 bases, J lost 4 bases, and 18 bases lay in between. Germline CDR1 MNHEY, CDR2 SMNVEV (reference sequence). The CDR3 spans 15 residues. This sample also appeared in a second study, on human thymus T cells. That work states: Resected material from corrective heart surgery provided the thymus tissue analysed.

The rearrangement joins TRBV27 to TRBJ1-2; no clear D gene. The receptor was derived from a boy in the first two years of life with a congenital heart defect. The material sequenced was thymocytes. CDR3 coding DNA: TGTGCCAGCAGCCCTGACGAGGGTCTATCCTATGGCTACACCTTC. Protein: CASSPDEGLSYGYTF.